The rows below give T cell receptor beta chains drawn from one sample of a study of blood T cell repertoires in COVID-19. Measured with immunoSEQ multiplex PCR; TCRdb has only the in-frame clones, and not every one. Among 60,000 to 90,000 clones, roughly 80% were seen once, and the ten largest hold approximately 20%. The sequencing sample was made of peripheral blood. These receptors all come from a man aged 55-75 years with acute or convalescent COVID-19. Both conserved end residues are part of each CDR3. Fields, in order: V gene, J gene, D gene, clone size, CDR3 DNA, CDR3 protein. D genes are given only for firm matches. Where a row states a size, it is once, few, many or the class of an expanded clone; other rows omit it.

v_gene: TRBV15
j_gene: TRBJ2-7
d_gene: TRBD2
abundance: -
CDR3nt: TGTGCCACCAGCAGAGATTATCCTAGCGGGTTCTCCTACGAGCAGTACTTC
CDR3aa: CATSRDYPSGFSYEQYF

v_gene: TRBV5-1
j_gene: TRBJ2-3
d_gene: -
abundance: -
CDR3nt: TGCGCCAGCTCCCCACCGGGACTACAGGGGGTAGATACGCAGTATTTT
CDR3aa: CASSPPGLQGVDTQYF

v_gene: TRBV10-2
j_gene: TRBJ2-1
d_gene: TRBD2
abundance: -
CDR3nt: TGCGCCAGCATCCGGACTAGCGGAGACTACAATGAGCAGTTCTTC
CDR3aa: CASIRTSGDYNEQFF

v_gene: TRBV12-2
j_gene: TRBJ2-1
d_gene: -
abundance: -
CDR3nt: TGTGCAAGTCGCCCCGAGGAACAGTTCTTC
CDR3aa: CASRPEEQFF

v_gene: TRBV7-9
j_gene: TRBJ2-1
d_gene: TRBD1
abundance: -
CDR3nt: TGTGCCAGCAGCGACCGGGACAGGGATGAGAGCTCCTACAATGAGCAGTTCTTC
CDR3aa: CASSDRDRDESSYNEQFF

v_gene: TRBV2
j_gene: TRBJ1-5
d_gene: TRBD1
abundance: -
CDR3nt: TGTGCCAGCACGGGACAGGGAGGCAATCAGCCCCAGCATTTT
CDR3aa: CASTGQGGNQPQHF

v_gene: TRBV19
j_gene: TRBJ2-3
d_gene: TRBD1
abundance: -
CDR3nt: TGTGCCAGTAGTGGGACAGGGAACAAGGCTTTCACAGATACGCAGTATTTT
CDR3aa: CASSGTGNKAFTDTQYF

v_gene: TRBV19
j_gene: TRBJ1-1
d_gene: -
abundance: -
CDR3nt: TGTGCCAGTAGTATTCGGGGGTCAGGGAATAGAGGCACTGAAGCTTTCTTT
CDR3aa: CASSIRGSGNRGTEAFF

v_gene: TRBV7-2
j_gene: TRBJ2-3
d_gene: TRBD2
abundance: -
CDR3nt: TGTGCCAGCAGCCTCCAAGCGGGAGGTGGGGATACGCAGTATTTT
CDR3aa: CASSLQAGGGDTQYF

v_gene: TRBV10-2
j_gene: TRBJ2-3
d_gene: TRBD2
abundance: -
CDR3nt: TGCGCCAGCAGTGTCGGACTAGCGGAAATTAGCACAGATACGCAGTATTTT
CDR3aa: CASSVGLAEISTDTQYF

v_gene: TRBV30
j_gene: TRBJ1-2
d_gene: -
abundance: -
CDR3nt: TGTGCCTGGAGAGGAGTCTATGGCTACACCTTC
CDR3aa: CAWRGVYGYTF

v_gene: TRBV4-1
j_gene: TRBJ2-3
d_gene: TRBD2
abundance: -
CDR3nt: TGCGCCAGCAGCCAAAGGGGACTAGCGGCGACCACAGATACGCAGTATTTT
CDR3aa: CASSQRGLAATTDTQYF

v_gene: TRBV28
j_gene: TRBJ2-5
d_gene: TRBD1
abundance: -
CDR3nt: TGTGCCAGCAGCACAGGGGGCAGAGAGACCCAGTACTTC
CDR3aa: CASSTGGRETQYF

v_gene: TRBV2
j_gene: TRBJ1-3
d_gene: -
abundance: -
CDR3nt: TGTGCCAGCAGCCAAAACAGGGATCCTGGAAACACCATATATTTT
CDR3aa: CASSQNRDPGNTIYF

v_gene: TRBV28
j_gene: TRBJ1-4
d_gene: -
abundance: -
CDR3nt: TGTGCCAGCAGTTTACGGTCAGGGAATGAAAAACTGTTTTTT
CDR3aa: CASSLRSGNEKLFF

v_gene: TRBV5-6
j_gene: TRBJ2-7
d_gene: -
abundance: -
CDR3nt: TGTGCCAGCAGCTTGGTCGGGGAGAAAGAGCAGTACTTC
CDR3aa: CASSLVGEKEQYF

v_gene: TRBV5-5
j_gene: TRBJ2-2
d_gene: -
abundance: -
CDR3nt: TGTGCCAGCAGCTTGTCTGCGAGGAACACCGGGGAGCTGTTTTTT
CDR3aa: CASSLSARNTGELFF

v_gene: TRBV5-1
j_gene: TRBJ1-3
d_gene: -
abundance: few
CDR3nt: TGCGCCAGCAGGGGTGTAGGGAGTTCTGGAAACACCATATATTTT
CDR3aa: CASRGVGSSGNTIYF

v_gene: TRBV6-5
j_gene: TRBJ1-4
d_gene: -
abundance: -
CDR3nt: TGTGCCAGTGCTGGGAGGGGAGGCGAAAAACTGTTTTTT
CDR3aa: CASAGRGGEKLFF

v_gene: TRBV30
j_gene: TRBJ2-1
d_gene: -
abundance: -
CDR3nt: TGTGCCTCGAAGGGGCCAGTCGGTCGGTCCTACAATGAGCAGTTCTTC
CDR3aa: CASKGPVGRSYNEQFF

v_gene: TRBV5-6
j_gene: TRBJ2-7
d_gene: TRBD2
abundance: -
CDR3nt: TGTGCCAGCAGCTTACCTAGCGGAGGGGTGTACGAGCAGTACTTC
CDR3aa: CASSLPSGGVYEQYF

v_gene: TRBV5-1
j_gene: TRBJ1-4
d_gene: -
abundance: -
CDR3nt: TGCGCCAGCAGCTTGGGCGGGGAAAAACTGTTTTTT
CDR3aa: CASSLGGEKLFF

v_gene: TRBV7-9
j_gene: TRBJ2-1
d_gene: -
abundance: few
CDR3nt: TGTGCCAGCTATGACAGCGGGCTGAGCTCCTACAATGAGCAGTTCTTC
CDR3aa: CASYDSGLSSYNEQFF

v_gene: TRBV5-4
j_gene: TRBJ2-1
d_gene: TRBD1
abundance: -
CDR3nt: TGTGCCAGCAGCTTGGACCCCGACAGGGATGAGCAGTTCTTC
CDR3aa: CASSLDPDRDEQFF

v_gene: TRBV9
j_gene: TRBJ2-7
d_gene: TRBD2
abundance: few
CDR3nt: TGTGCCAGCAGCGTAGGTCTAGCGGACTCCTACGAGCAGTACTTC
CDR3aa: CASSVGLADSYEQYF

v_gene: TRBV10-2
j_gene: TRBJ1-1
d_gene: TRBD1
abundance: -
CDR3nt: TGCGCCAGCAGTGAAAGACAGGGAGGTGAAGCTTTCTTT
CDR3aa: CASSERQGGEAFF

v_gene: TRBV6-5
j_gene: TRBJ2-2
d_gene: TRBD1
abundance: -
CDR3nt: TGTGCCAGCAGTTACTTTGACAGGGGTGCCGGGGAGCTGTTTTTT
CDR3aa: CASSYFDRGAGELFF

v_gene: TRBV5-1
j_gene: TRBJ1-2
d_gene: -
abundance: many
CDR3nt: TGCGCCAGCAGCTTGGACCTTTTGGGCGGGGGCTCCGTCACCTTC
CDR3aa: CASSLDLLGGGSVTF

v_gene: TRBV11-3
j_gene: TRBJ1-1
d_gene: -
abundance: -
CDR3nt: TGTGCCAGCAGCTTAAACGGGATCCACACTGAAGCTTTCTTT
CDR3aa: CASSLNGIHTEAFF

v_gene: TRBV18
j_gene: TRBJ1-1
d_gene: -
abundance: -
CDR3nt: TGTGCCAGCTCACCACTACAGATGAACACTGAAGCTTTCTTT
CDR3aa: CASSPLQMNTEAFF

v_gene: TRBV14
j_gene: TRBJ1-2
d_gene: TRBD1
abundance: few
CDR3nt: TGTGCCAGCAGCCAAGACCTATTAGGGGGCCATGGCTACACCTTC
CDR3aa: CASSQDLLGGHGYTF

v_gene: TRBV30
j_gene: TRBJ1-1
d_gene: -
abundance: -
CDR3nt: TGTGCCTGGAGTGTACAAAATAGGGGCACTGAAGCTTTCTTT
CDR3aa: CAWSVQNRGTEAFF

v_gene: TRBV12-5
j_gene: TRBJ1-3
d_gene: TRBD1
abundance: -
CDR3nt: TGTGCTAGTGCCGACAGGGTTGGTGGAAACACCATATATTTT
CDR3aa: CASADRVGGNTIYF

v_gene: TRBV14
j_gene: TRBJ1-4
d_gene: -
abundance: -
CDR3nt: TGTGCCAGCAGCCAAGTAGGGACATTTGAAAAACTGTTTTTT
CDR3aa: CASSQVGTFEKLFF

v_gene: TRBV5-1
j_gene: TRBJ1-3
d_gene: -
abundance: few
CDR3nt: TGCGCCAGCAGCTTAAGGTTGGGGGGATCTGGAAACACCATATATTTT
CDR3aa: CASSLRLGGSGNTIYF

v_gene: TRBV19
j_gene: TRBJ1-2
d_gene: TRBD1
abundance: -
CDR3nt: TGTGCCAGTAGTTTGCAGGGGGCGGCGGCCGGCTACACCTTC
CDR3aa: CASSLQGAAAGYTF

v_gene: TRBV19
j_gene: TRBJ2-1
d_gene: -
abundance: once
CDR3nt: TGTGCCAGTAGTTTCGATTTGGGCCTTTTAAACGAGCAGTTCTTC
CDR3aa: CASSFDLGLLNEQFF

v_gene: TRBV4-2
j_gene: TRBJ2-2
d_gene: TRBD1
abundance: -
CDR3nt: TGTGCCAGCAGCCTGATAGCCGGGACAGGGACGAACACCGGGGAGCTGTTTTTT
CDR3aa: CASSLIAGTGTNTGELFF

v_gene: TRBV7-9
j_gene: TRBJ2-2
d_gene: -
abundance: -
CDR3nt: TGTGCCAGCAGCTTAGAGCAGGGATCTAACACCGGGGAGCTGTTTTTT
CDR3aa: CASSLEQGSNTGELFF

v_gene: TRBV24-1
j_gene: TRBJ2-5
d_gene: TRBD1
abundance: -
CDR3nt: TGTGCCACCAGTGATCCCCGCGGGACAGGGAACGATGAGACCCAGTACTTC
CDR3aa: CATSDPRGTGNDETQYF

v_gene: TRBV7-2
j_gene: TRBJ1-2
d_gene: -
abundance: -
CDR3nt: TGTGCCAGCAGCTTCCGGGGGGCTTCCTATGGCTACACCTTC
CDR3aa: CASSFRGASYGYTF

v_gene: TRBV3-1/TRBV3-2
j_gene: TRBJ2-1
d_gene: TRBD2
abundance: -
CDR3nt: TGTGCCAGCAGCCTACCTAGCGGGAGGTCCTACAATGAGCAGTTCTTC
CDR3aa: CASSLPSGRSYNEQFF

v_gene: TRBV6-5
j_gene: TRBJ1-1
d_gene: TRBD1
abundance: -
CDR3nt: TGTGCCAGCAGACCACAGGGGGCGGACACTGAAGCTTTCTTT
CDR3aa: CASRPQGADTEAFF

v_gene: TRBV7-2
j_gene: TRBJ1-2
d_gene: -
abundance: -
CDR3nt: TGTGCCAGCAGCTTAGCCGCCCAGGACTATGGCTACACCTTC
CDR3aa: CASSLAAQDYGYTF

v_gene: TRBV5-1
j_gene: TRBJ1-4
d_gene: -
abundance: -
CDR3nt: TGCGCCAGCAGCCAAGAACCGGGATCCGAAAAACTGTTTTTT
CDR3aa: CASSQEPGSEKLFF

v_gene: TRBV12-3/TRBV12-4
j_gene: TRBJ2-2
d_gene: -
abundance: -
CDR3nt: TGTGCCAGCACCACGAGGGCCGGGGAGCTGTTTTTT
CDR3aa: CASTTRAGELFF

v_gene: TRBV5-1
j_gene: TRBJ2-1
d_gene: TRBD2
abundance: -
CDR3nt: TGCGCCAGCAGCTTGCAGCCTAGCGGGAGGGTTGACGGTTCTGAGCAGTTCTTC
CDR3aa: CASSLQPSGRVDGSEQFF

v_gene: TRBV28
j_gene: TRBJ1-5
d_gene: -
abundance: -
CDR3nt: TGTGCCAGCAGTTCAACCCGCCGGTATAGCAATCAGCCCCAGCATTTT
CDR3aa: CASSSTRRYSNQPQHF

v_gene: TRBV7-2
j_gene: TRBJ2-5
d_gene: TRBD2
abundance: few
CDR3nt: TGTGCCAGCAGCTCCGTTGGACTAGCCCAAGAGACCCAGTACTTC
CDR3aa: CASSSVGLAQETQYF

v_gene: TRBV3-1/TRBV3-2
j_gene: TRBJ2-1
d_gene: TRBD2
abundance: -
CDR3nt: TGTGCCAGCAGCGGCTTCGCGACTAGCGTCTACAATGAGCAGTTCTTC
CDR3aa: CASSGFATSVYNEQFF

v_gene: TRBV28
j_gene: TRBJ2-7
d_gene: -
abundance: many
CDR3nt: TGTGCCAGCAGACGCGGCACCTCCTACGAGCAGTACTTC
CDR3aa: CASRRGTSYEQYF

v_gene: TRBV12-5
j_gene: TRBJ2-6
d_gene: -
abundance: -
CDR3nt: TGTGCTAGTGGGTACATGTTACCCCCCCCTGGGGCCAACGTCCTGACTTTC
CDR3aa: CASGYMLPPPGANVLTF

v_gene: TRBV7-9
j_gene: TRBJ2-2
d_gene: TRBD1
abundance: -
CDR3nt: TGTGCCAGCAGCCCGACACTGACAGGGAGCTACACCGGGGAGCTGTTTTTT
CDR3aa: CASSPTLTGSYTGELFF

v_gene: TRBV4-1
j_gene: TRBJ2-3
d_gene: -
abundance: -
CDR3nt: TGCGCCAGCAGCCAAGACGGCGGGCCCACAGATACGCAGTATTTT
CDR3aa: CASSQDGGPTDTQYF

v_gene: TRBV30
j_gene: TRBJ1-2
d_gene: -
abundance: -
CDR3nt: TGTGCCTGGAGTGCAGGGCGAGGCGGCTACACCTTC
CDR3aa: CAWSAGRGGYTF

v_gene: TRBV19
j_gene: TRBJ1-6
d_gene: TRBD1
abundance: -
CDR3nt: TGTGCCAGTAGTACCCGGGGGACAGCGACAAATTCACCCCTCCACTTT
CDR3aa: CASSTRGTATNSPLHF

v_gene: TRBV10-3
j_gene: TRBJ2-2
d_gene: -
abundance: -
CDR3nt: TGTGCCCACCTGTCCGGGGGGGAGCTGTTTTTT
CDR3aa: CAHLSGGELFF

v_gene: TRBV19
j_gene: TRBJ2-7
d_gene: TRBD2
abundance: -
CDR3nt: TGTGCCAGTAGTATTAGCGGGAGGGCCGACTACGAGCAGTACTTC
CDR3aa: CASSISGRADYEQYF

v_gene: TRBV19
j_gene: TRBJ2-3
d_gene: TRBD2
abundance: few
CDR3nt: TGTGCCAGTAGTAAGAGGGGCGGGGGGCACACAGATACGCAGTATTTT
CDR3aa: CASSKRGGGHTDTQYF